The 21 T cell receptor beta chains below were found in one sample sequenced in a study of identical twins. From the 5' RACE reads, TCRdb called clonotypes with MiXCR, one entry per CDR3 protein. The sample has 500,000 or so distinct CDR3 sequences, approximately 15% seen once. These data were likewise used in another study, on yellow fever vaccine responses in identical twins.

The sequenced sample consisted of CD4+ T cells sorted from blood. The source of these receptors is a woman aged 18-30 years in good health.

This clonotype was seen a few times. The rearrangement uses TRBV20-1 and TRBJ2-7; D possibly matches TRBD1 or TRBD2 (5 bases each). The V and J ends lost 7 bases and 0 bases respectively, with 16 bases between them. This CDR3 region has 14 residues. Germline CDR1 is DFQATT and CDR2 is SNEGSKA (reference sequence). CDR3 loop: CSGSDGTVSYEQYF. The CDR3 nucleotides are TGCAGTGGCTCGGACGGGACGGTCTCCTACGAGCAGTACTTC.

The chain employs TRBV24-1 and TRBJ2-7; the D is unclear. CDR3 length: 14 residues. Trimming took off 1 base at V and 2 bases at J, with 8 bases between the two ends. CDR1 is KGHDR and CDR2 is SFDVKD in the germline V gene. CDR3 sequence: CATSDFHYPYEQYF. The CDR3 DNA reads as TGTGCCACCAGTGATTTTCACTACCCCTACGAGCAGTACTTC.

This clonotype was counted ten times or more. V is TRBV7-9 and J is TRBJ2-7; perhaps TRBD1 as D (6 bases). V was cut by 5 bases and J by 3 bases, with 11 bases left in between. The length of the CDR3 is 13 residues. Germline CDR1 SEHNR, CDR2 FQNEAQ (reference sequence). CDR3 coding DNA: TGTGCCAGCAGCCCACAGGGTCACTACGAGCAGTACTTC. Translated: CASSPQGHYEQYF.

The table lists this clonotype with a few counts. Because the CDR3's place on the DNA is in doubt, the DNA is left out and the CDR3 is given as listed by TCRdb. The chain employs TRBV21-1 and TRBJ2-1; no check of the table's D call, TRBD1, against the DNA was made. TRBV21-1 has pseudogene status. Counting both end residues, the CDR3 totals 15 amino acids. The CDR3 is CASTEWGTGANEQFF.

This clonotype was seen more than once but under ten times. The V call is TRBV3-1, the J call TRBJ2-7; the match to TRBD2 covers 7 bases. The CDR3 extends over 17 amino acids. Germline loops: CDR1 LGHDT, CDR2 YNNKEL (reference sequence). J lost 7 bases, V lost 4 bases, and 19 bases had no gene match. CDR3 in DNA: TGTGCCAGCAGCCCCCGAGGCGGGGCGGGAGCTAATTGGGAGCAGTACTTC. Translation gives CASSPRGGAGANWEQYF.

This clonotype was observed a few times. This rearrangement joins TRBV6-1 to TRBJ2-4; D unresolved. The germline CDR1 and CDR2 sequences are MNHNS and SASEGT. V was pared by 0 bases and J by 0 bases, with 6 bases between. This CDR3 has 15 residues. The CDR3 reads CASSEADLAKNIQYF. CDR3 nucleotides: TGTGCCAGCAGTGAAGCGGACCTAGCCAAAAACATTCAGTACTTC.

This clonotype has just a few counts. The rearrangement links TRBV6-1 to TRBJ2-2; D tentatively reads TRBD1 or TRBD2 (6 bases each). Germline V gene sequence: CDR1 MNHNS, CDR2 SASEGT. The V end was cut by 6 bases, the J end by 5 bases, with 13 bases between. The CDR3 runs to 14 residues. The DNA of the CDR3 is TGTGCCAGCAGGCAACAGGGAGGAACCGGGGAGCTGTTTTTT. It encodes CASRQQGGTGELFF.

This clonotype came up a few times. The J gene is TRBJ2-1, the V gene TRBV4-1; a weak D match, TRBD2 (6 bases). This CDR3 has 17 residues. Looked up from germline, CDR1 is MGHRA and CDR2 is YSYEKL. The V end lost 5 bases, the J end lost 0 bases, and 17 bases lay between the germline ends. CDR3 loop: CASSALLWEASYNEQFF. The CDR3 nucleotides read TGCGCCAGCAGCGCTCTCCTCTGGGAGGCCTCCTACAATGAGCAGTTCTTC.

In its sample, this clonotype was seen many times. The CDR3 DNA reads TGTGCCAGCAGCTTTGGTCCCCCGGATACGCAGTATTTT. Residues: CASSFGPPDTQYF. The rearrangement joins TRBV7-2 to TRBJ2-3; D ambiguous. Trimming took off 3 bases at V and 6 bases at J, with 10 bases between the two ends. CDR1 and CDR2 from the germline V gene are SGHTA and FQGNSA. This CDR3 is built from 13 residues.

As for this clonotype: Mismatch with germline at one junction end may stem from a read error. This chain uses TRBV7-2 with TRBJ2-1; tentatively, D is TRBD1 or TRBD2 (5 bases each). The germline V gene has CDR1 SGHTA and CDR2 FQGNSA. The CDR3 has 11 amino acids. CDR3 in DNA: TGTGCCAGCAGCTTAGCGTCGGGGCGCTTGTTC. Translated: CASSLASGRLF.

The CDR3 region is CSASGSVTDTQYF. CDR3 in DNA: TGCAGTGCTAGCGGGAGCGTCACAGATACGCAGTATTTT. This chain joins TRBV20-1 and TRBJ2-3; D possibly corresponds to TRBD2 (6 bases). Germline lookup yields CDR1 DFQATT and CDR2 SNEGSKA (reference sequence). The CDR3 covers 13 residues. V gave up 3 bases and J gave up 2 bases, with 9 bases separating them.

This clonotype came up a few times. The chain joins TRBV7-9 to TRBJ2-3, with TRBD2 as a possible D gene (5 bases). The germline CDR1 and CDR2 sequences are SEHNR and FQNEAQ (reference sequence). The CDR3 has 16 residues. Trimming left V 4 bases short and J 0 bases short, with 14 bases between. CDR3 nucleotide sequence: TGTGCCAGCAGCTCCGGACTCCTCCCTAGCACAGATACGCAGTATTTT. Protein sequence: CASSSGLLPSTDTQYF.

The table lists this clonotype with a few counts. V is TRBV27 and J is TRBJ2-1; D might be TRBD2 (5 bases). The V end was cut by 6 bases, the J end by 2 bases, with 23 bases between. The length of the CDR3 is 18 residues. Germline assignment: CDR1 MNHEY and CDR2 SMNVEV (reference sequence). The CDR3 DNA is TGTGCCAGCAGCGCAGCCATCTTCGGGGTCCGGACCTACAATGAGCAGTTCTTC. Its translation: CASSAAIFGVRTYNEQFF.

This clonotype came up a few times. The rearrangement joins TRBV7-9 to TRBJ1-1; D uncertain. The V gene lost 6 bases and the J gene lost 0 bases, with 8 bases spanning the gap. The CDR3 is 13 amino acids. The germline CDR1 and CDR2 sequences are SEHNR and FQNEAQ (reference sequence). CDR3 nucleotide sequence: TGTGCCAGCAGGACGACGGTGAACACTGAAGCTTTCTTT. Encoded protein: CASRTTVNTEAFF.

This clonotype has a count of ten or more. The CDR3 DNA reads TGTGCCAGCAGCCACAGGGAGGACTACGAGCAGTACTTC. Translation: CASSHREDYEQYF. This chain uses TRBV4-2 with TRBJ2-7; D is possibly TRBD2 (6 bases). The CDR3 covers 13 residues. Germline V CDR1 and CDR2: LGHNA, YNFKEQ. V lost 3 bases to trimming and J lost 3 bases, with 9 bases between them.

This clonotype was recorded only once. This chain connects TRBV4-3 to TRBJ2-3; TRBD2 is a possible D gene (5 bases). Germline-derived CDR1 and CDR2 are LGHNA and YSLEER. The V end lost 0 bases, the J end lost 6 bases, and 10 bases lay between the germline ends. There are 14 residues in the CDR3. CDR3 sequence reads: CASSQDWRSDTQYF. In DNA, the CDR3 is TGCGCCAGCAGCCAAGATTGGAGGAGTGATACGCAGTATTTT.

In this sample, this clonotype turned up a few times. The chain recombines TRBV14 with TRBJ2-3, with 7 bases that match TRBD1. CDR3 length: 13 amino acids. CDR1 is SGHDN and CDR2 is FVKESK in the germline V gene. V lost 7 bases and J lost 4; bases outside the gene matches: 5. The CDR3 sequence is CASTGQVADTQYF. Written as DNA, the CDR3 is TGTGCCAGCACCGGACAGGTTGCAGATACGCAGTATTTT.

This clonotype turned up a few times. CDR3 in DNA: TGTGCCAGCAGCTTAGGCTCCCCCCGCACGAGGGCGGTAAATTTGTATGGCTACACCTTC. Translation: CASSLGSPRTRAVNLYGYTF. The rearrangement links TRBV7-2 to TRBJ1-2, with no clear D. V lost 1 base and J lost 5, with 29 bases in between. Per germline, CDR1 SGHTA and CDR2 FQGNSA. The CDR3 covers 20 residues.

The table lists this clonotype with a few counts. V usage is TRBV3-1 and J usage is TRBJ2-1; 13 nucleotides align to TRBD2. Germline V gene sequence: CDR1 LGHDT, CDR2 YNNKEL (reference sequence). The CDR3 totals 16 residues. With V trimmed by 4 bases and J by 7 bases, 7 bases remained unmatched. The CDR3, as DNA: TGTGCCAGCAGCCCACGGACTAGCGGGGGTTTAAATGAGCAGTTCTTC. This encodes CASSPRTSGGLNEQFF.

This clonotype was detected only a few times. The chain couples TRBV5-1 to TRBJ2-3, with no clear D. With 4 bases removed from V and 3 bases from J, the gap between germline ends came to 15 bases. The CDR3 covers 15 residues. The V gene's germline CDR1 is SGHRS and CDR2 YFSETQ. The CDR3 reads CASSDPHGTTDTQYF. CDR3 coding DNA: TGCGCCAGCAGCGACCCCCATGGTACTACAGATACGCAGTATTTT.

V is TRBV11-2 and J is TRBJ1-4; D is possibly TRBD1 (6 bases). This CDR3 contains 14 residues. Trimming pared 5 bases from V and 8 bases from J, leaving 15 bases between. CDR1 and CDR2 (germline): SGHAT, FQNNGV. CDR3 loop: CASSVQGSGEKLFF. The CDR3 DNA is TGTGCCAGCAGCGTCCAGGGGAGCGGAGAAAAACTGTTTTTT. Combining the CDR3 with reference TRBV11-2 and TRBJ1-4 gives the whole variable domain EAGVAQSPRYKIIEKRQSVAFWCNPISGHATLYWYQQILGQGPKLLIQFQNNGVVDDSQLPKDRFSAERLKGVDSTLKIQPAKLEDSAVYLCASSVQGSGEKLFFGSGTQLSVL.